Listed below are T cell receptor beta chains from one sample, sequenced in a study of blood T cell repertoires in COVID-19. Libraries were prepared by immunoSEQ multiplex PCR; TCRdb keeps only in-frame clonotypes and omits some of them. The table includes about 24,000 clones, around 90% detected once. Sample: peripheral blood. These receptors all stem from a woman in her sixties or seventies with active COVID-19. The CDR3 runs from the conserved cysteine through the conserved F or W. The D gene is left open where the match is weak. Rows may omit the clone size; those that give it use once, few, many or a size class.

size | J | D | V | DNA | CDR3
- | TRBJ1-4 | - | TRBV5-6 | TGTGCCAGCAGCTTCTTGGGGCCCTCTAATGAAAAACTGTTTTTT | CASSFLGPSNEKLFF
few | TRBJ2-7 | - | TRBV7-9 | TGTGCCAGCAGCCATCTCCGAGGGAGAACGCACGAGCAGTACTTC | CASSHLRGRTHEQYF
- | TRBJ1-1 | TRBD1 | TRBV9 | TGTGCCAGCAGCGTAGGGACAGGGGGCACTGAAGCTTTCTTT | CASSVGTGGTEAFF
- | TRBJ2-3 | TRBD2 | TRBV3-1/TRBV3-2 | TGTGCCAGCAGCCAAGATCCCTGGCGGGGGGGCCGGAGGGCAGATACGCAGTATTTT | CASSQDPWRGGRRADTQYF
- | TRBJ2-2 | - | TRBV7-2 | TGTGCCAGCAGCCCCCCCGGGGTGAGGACCGGGGAGCTGTTTTTT | CASSPPGVRTGELFF
once | TRBJ2-7 | - | TRBV3-1/TRBV3-2 | TGTGCCAGCAGAGGGGCTTACGAGCAGTACTTC | CASRGAYEQYF
- | TRBJ2-7 | TRBD2 | TRBV10-3 | TGTGCCATCAGTGAGTCTAGCGGGTCAAGCTCCTACGAGCAGTACTTC | CAISESSGSSSYEQYF
- | TRBJ1-2 | TRBD1 | TRBV24-1 | TGTGCCACCAGTGCCGGGACAGGGAGTCTTAGGAACTATGGCTACACCTTC | CATSAGTGSLRNYGYTF
once | TRBJ2-3 | - | TRBV12-3/TRBV12-4 | TGTGCCAGCAGTTTGCAACTCACAGATACGCAGTATTTT | CASSLQLTDTQYF
- | TRBJ2-7 | - | TRBV5-6 | TGTGCCAGCATTGTGCGGAGGGGAGCCTACGAGCAGTACTTC | CASIVRRGAYEQYF
- | TRBJ2-2 | - | TRBV5-1 | TGCGCCAGCAGCTTGGCCGGGGGTCAGAACACCGGGGAGCTGTTTTTT | CASSLAGGQNTGELFF
- | TRBJ1-2 | - | TRBV6-5 | TGTGCCAGCAGTTACGGGGGGGACCGCTATGGCTACACCTTC | CASSYGGDRYGYTF
- | TRBJ2-5 | TRBD2 | TRBV5-5 | TGTGCCAGCAGCGGATGGGAGGGTGGGGAGACCCAGTACTTC | CASSGWEGGETQYF
- | TRBJ1-5 | - | TRBV19 | TGTGCCAGTACCAACCTCATTAGGGGGGGGCAGCCCCAGCATTTT | CASTNLIRGGQPQHF
- | TRBJ2-3 | - | TRBV4-1 | TGCGCCAGCAGCCAAGAGCGGGACACAGATACGCAGTATTTT | CASSQERDTDTQYF
- | TRBJ2-7 | TRBD2 | TRBV6-2/TRBV6-3 | TGTGCCAGCAGTTACTCCCTGACTAGCGGGGGGATCTACGAGCAGTACTTC | CASSYSLTSGGIYEQYF
- | TRBJ1-3 | TRBD1 | TRBV5-1 | TGCGCCAGCAGCAGTACAGGGGAGGACACCATATATTTT | CASSSTGEDTIYF
- | TRBJ2-7 | - | TRBV6-2/TRBV6-3 | TGTGCCAGCAGTTATCGAGGCGAGCAGTACTTC | CASSYRGEQYF
- | TRBJ2-2 | TRBD2 | TRBV12-5 | TGTGCTAGTGGTTTTTCTAGCGGGGTAACCGGGGAGCTGTTTTTT | CASGFSSGVTGELFF
- | TRBJ1-2 | TRBD1 | TRBV5-8 | TGTGCCAGCAGCCCGTCCCGGGACAGGGCTCGTGGCTACACCTTC | CASSPSRDRARGYTF
few | TRBJ2-7 | TRBD1 | TRBV29-1 | TGCAGCGTTGGGGGACAGGGGCTTAGTTCCGAGCAGTACTTC | CSVGGQGLSSEQYF
- | TRBJ1-4 | - | TRBV5-1 | TGCGCCAGCAGCTTGGCTGGGGCGGCAACTAATGAAAAACTGTTTTTT | CASSLAGAATNEKLFF
- | TRBJ2-1 | - | TRBV5-1 | TGCGCCAGCAGCTACGCCGATTGGAGGGACAATGAGCAGTTCTTC | CASSYADWRDNEQFF
- | TRBJ1-1 | - | TRBV3-1/TRBV3-2 | TGTGCCAGCAGCCAGCCTCGGGGTACTGAAGCTTTCTTT | CASSQPRGTEAFF
- | TRBJ1-1 | - | TRBV10-3 | TGTGCCATCAGTGCTCAGGGGAACACTGAAGCTTTCTTT | CAISAQGNTEAFF
- | TRBJ1-6 | - | TRBV18 | TGTGCCAGCTCACCTGGTCAGCGTCCTAATTCACCCCTCCACTTT | CASSPGQRPNSPLHF
- | TRBJ2-7 | TRBD2 | TRBV4-2 | TGTGCCAGCAGCCAAACTAGCGGGGACTACGAAGAGCAGTACTTC | CASSQTSGDYEEQYF
once | TRBJ2-3 | TRBD1 | TRBV2 | TGTGCCAGCAGTGAAGACAGGGGCCTCACAGATACGCAGTATTTT | CASSEDRGLTDTQYF
- | TRBJ2-5 | - | TRBV7-9 | TGTGCCAGCAGCTTAGGGCTCGGAGGGTATCAAGAGACCCAGTACTTC | CASSLGLGGYQETQYF
- | TRBJ2-3 | TRBD1 | TRBV7-3 | TGTGCCAGCAGCCCCGGGACAGGAGGAGATACGCAGTATTTT | CASSPGTGGDTQYF
- | TRBJ2-7 | TRBD1 | TRBV18 | TGTGCCAGCTCCCATGGGACAGGCTACGAGCAGTACTTC | CASSHGTGYEQYF
- | TRBJ1-1 | TRBD1 | TRBV13 | TGTGCCAGCAGCCCACAGGGGGCGCGGACCGAAGCTTTCTTT | CASSPQGARTEAFF
once | TRBJ2-4 | - | TRBV5-6 | TGTGCCAGCAGCTTGGTGCAGGTGATAGCCAAAAACATTCAGTACTTC | CASSLVQVIAKNIQYF
- | TRBJ1-1 | TRBD1 | TRBV16 | TGTGCCAGCAGCCGAAGGGACAGTCGGAACACTGAAGCTTTCTTT | CASSRRDSRNTEAFF
- | TRBJ1-6 | - | TRBV2 | TGTGCCAGCAGTGTCCGGTACGCCCAAAGTTCACCCCTCCACTTT | CASSVRYAQSSPLHF
- | TRBJ1-5 | - | TRBV5-1 | TGCGCCAGCAGCTTTTCGGGTGATCAGCCCCAGCATTTT | CASSFSGDQPQHF
- | TRBJ1-3 | TRBD1 | TRBV18 | TGTGCCAGCTCACAGCCGGGACAGGGGACTGGAAACACCATATATTTT | CASSQPGQGTGNTIYF
- | TRBJ1-3 | - | TRBV4-3 | TGCGCCAGCAGCCAACAGGTCGAAAACACCATATATTTT | CASSQQVENTIYF
medium-sized | TRBJ2-7 | - | TRBV7-9 | TGTGCCAGCAGCCCCGCGGCTGAGCAGTACTTC | CASSPAAEQYF
- | TRBJ2-2 | - | TRBV14 | TGTGCCAGCAGCCGGATGGGGGGGCTGGAGGCCGGGGAGCTGTTTTTT | CASSRMGGLEAGELFF
few | TRBJ2-7 | - | TRBV30 | TGTGCCTGGAGCCCTACATGGGGGCAAGCGGGAGAGCAGTACTTC | CAWSPTWGQAGEQYF
- | TRBJ1-1 | - | TRBV6-5 | TGTGCCAGCAGTCAATTCCCATCCCCTGAAGCTTTCTTT | CASSQFPSPEAFF
once | TRBJ2-3 | TRBD2 | TRBV7-3 | TGTGCCAGCAGCCCGATGGGACTAGCGGGGATTCACTTGGTCAAAGATACGCAGTATTTT | CASSPMGLAGIHLVKDTQYF
- | TRBJ2-7 | - | TRBV5-4 | TGTGCCAGCAGCTTGGTCACAGGTACCTACGAGCAGTACTTC | CASSLVTGTYEQYF
- | TRBJ2-7 | TRBD2 | TRBV3-1/TRBV3-2 | TGTGCCAGCAGCCAAAGGGCGGGGGAGAGTCGGTACTTC | CASSQRAGESRYF
- | TRBJ2-7 | - | TRBV20-1 | TGCAGTGCTCATTTTTCCGAGCAGTACTTC | CSAHFSEQYF
- | TRBJ1-5 | - | TRBV19 | TGTGCCAGTAGCCCGGACAGAGATCAGCCCCAGCATTTT | CASSPDRDQPQHF
- | TRBJ2-3 | TRBD2 | TRBV7-2 | TGTGCCAGCAGCTTAGGGTCCCCGGGGGGGCTGGATACGCAGTATTTT | CASSLGSPGGLDTQYF
few | TRBJ2-1 | - | TRBV5-1 | TGCGCCAGCAGCTCCTCAGGGGCCTACAATGAGCAGTTCTTC | CASSSSGAYNEQFF
- | TRBJ1-4 | - | TRBV18 | TGTGCCAGCTCAACGGACACTCCAACTAATGAAAAACTGTTTTTT | CASSTDTPTNEKLFF
once | TRBJ2-5 | TRBD1 | TRBV10-3 | TGTGCCATCAGTGAACCGGGACAGGTACGGGAGACCCAGTACTTC | CAISEPGQVRETQYF
few | TRBJ1-1 | - | TRBV27 | TGTGCCAGCAGTTCCTTAAGGGGAGGGGCCAACACTGAAGCTTTCTTT | CASSSLRGGANTEAFF
- | TRBJ1-3 | - | TRBV3-1/TRBV3-2 | TGTGCCAGCAGCCAAGATCCCAGGACTGGGGTGGACACCATATATTTT | CASSQDPRTGVDTIYF
- | TRBJ2-7 | - | TRBV5-6 | TGTGCCAGCAGAACGACAGGAGAGGCGGGCGAGCAGTACTTC | CASRTTGEAGEQYF
- | TRBJ2-3 | TRBD2 | TRBV7-2 | TGTGCCAGCAGCTTAGAAGCTAGCGGGGGGGCGAGTTCAGATACGCAGTATTTT | CASSLEASGGASSDTQYF
- | TRBJ1-3 | - | TRBV15 | TGTGCCACCAGCAGAGTTCCCGGAGCGGGAAACACCATATATTTT | CATSRVPGAGNTIYF
- | TRBJ2-3 | TRBD2 | TRBV5-1 | TGCGCCAGCAGCTCCGGGACTAGCGCCACAGATACGCAGTATTTT | CASSSGTSATDTQYF